The 28 T cell receptor beta chains listed next were all sequenced from one sample in a study of blood T cells in healthy people across ages. Primers used in a second PCR of about 7 to 12 cycles were a sample-barcoded 5' primer and a J-beta primer mix. MiXCR, run by TCRdb on the 5' RACE reads, gives a single entry per CDR3 protein. The sample records about 630,000 distinct CDR3 sequences, roughly 20% being singletons. The sequenced material came from blood. The receptors were gathered from a man between 70 and 80 years old in good health.

About this clonotype: The germline gene is not matched at one end of the junction; a read error may be the cause. The gene calls are TRBV28 and TRBJ2-4, with D possibly being TRBD1 (6 bases). The CDR3 has 14 amino acids. CDR1 is MDHEN, CDR2 SYDVKM, per germline. CDR3 sequence: CAGSSGTFRDIQYF. CDR3 nucleotide sequence: TGTGCCGGCAGTTCCGGGACATTTCGCGACATTCAGTACTTC. Combining the CDR3 with reference TRBV28 and TRBJ2-4 gives the whole variable domain DVKVTQSSRYLVKRTGEKVFLECVQDMDHENMFWYRQDPGLGLRLIYFSYDVKMKEKGDIPEGYSVSREKKERFSLILESASTNQTSMYLCAGSSGTFRDIQYFGAGTRLSVL.

CDR3 protein: CASTQGEAYEQYF. In nucleotides, the CDR3 is TGTGCCAGTACACAGGGGGAAGCTTACGAGCAGTACTTC. The gene calls are TRBV25-1 and TRBJ2-5, with 8 bases matching TRBD1. TRBJ2-7 explains the end of the DNA better; the J call may be wrong. The CDR3 covers 13 residues. Germline V gene sequence: CDR1 MGHDK, CDR2 SYGVNS.

This clonotype showed up just a few times. The chain combines TRBV20-1 with TRBJ2-1, with D perhaps assigned TRBD1 or TRBD2 (5 bases each). The CDR3 sequence is 16 residues long. The V and J ends lost 1 base and 5 bases respectively, with 18 bases between them. Germline V lookup: CDR1 DFQATT, CDR2 SNEGSKA (reference sequence). The CDR3 DNA reads TGCAGTGCTAGAGTCCCGGGGCTTCTTGGGAACAATGAGCAGTTCTTC. Protein: CSARVPGLLGNNEQFF.

V usage is TRBV24-1 and J usage is TRBJ2-5, with D perhaps matching TRBD1 (6 bases). From germline, CDR1 is KGHDR and CDR2 SFDVKD. The CDR3 is made up of 13 amino acids. V lost 3 bases, J lost 2 bases, and 6 bases lay in between. The CDR3 loop is CATSDGTQETQYF. The CDR3 DNA reads TGTGCCACCAGTGATGGGACACAAGAGACCCAGTACTTC.

This clonotype was seen many times. The chain uses TRBV20-1 and TRBJ1-5, with a weak D call TRBD1 (6 bases). Trimming stripped 0 bases from V and 5 bases from J, with 17 bases between. The V gene's germline CDR1 is DFQATT and CDR2 SNEGSKA (reference sequence). This CDR3 is 16 amino acids long. The CDR3 DNA follows: TGCAGTGCTAGAGATAGTAGGGGGGAAAAACATCAGCCCCAGCATTTT. It yields the protein CSARDSRGEKHQPQHF.

This clonotype was seen a handful of times. V usage is TRBV9 and J usage is TRBJ2-3, with TRBD2 matching over 8 bases. CDR1 is SGDLS and CDR2 is YYNGEE in the germline V gene. The CDR3 runs to 15 residues. Trimming at V came to 1 base and at J to 0 bases, leaving 1 base not matched to a gene. The DNA of the CDR3 is TGTGCCAGCAGCGTAACTAGCGGCAGCACAGATACGCAGTATTTT. It is translated as CASSVTSGSTDTQYF. Full variable domain (rest looked up from reference TRBV9 and TRBJ2-3): DSGVTQTPKHLITATGQRVTLRCSPRSGDLSVYWYQQSLDQGLQFLIQYYNGEERAKGNILERFSAQQFPDLHSELNLSSLELGDSALYFCASSVTSGSTDTQYFGPGTRLTVL.

The rearrangement joins TRBV6-2 or TRBV6-3 to TRBJ2-3; possibly TRBD1 for D (6 bases). The CDR3 sequence is 11 residues long. The ends were cut back, 8 bases at V and 5 bases at J, with 8 bases in the middle. CDR1 and CDR2 (germline): MNHEY, SVGEGT. The CDR3 bases are TGTGCCAGCGCACAGGGAGATACGCAGTATTTT. It yields the protein CASAQGDTQYF.

The chain links TRBV25-1 to TRBJ1-4; no clear D gene. V dropped 5 bases and J dropped 7 bases, with 14 bases sitting between them. Per germline, CDR1 MGHDK and CDR2 SYGVNS. The CDR3 has 14 residues. Here the CDR3 reads CASSYSGRGEKLFF. DNA of the CDR3: TGTGCCAGCAGTTATTCAGGACGCGGTGAAAAACTGTTTTTT.

Only a few counts were recorded for this clonotype. The rearrangement joins TRBV12-3 or TRBV12-4 to TRBJ2-3; 8 bases fit TRBD2. With V trimmed by 3 bases and J by 4 bases, 6 bases remained unmatched. The CDR3 loop spans 15 amino acids. This CDR3 is CASSFPGGKPDTQYF. In DNA, the CDR3 is TGTGCCAGCAGTTTCCCGGGAGGGAAGCCAGATACGCAGTATTTT.

This clonotype has more than one count but fewer than ten. This sequence joins TRBV20-1 and TRBJ2-5; D is uncertain. Germline CDR1 and CDR2: DFQATT and SNEGSKA (reference sequence). V gave up 5 bases and J gave up 1 base, with 8 bases separating them. CDR3 length: 12 amino acids. For the CDR3, the DNA is TGCAGTGCTTCCGGGTTCCAAGAGACCCAGTACTTC. This sequence encodes CSASGFQETQYF.

This chain connects TRBV10-2 to TRBJ2-1, with TRBD2 matching over 11 bases. Germline lookup yields CDR1 WSHSY and CDR2 SAAADI. The CDR3 contains 14 residues. The trim removed 7 bases at V and 6 bases at J, leaving 5 bases unmatched. CDR3 sequence: CASTLAGVSNEQFF. CDR3 sequence (DNA): TGCGCCAGCACACTAGCGGGAGTAAGCAATGAGCAGTTCTTC.

This sequence joins TRBV28 and TRBJ2-5; D is possibly TRBD1 (5 bases). The J call is in doubt because the DNA end fits TRBJ2-7 better. Germline assignment: CDR1 MDHEN and CDR2 SYDVKM. The CDR3 sequence is 14 residues long. The CDR3 DNA follows: TGTGCCAGCACCCTGACAGAACCGTCGCGCGAGCAGTACTTC. Protein sequence: CASTLTEPSREQYF.

The rearrangement joins TRBV6-5 to TRBJ2-7; 9 bases are shared with TRBD2. This CDR3 region has 19 residues. V lost 3 bases and J lost 3; bases outside the gene matches: 18. Germline CDR1 is MNHEY and CDR2 is SVGAGI. The CDR3, as DNA: TGTGCCAGCAGTTATGGGACTAGGAAGGCGGGAGGGCAATTCTACGAGCAGTACTTC. The encoded protein is CASSYGTRKAGGQFYEQYF.

This clonotype was counted a few times. Mismatch with germline at one junction end may stem from a read error. The chain employs TRBV7-2 and TRBJ2-5, with D perhaps matching TRBD2 (6 bases). Germline values: CDR1 SGHTA, CDR2 FQGNSA. The CDR3 has 14 residues. The CDR3 coding sequence is TGTGCCAGCAGCTTAGGGAGGGGAGGCGAGACCCAGGACTTC. Its translation: CASSLGRGGETQDF. The variable domain in full, with the rest retrieved from reference TRBV7-2 and TRBJ2-5, is GAGVSQSPSNKVTEKGKDVELRCDPISGHTALYWYRQSLGQGLEFLIYFQGNSAPDKSGLPSDRFSAERTGGSVSTLTIQRTQQEDSAVYLCASSLGRGGETQDFGPGTRLLVL.

This clonotype turned up a few times. The chain couples TRBV6-5 to TRBJ2-5; 7 nucleotides align to TRBD1. The J call may be wrong; the DNA end is better matched by TRBJ2-1. The CDR3 sequence is 16 residues long. The V gene's germline CDR1 is MNHEY and CDR2 SVGAGI. CDR3 DNA sequence: TGTGCCAGCAGTTACGGGGACAGCCTTTTCTACAATGAGCAGTTCTTC. It encodes CASSYGDSLFYNEQFF.

This clonotype was recorded a few times. The V gene is TRBV3-1, the J gene TRBJ2-5, with a possible D match to TRBD2 (5 bases). The DNA end is a closer match to TRBJ2-7, so the J assignment may be wrong. The CDR3 totals 13 residues. Germline CDR1 and CDR2: LGHDT and YNNKEL (reference sequence). CDR3 sequence (DNA): TGTGCCAGCAGCCAACTAGCTGGTTACGAGCAGTACTTC. This translates into CASSQLAGYEQYF.

This chain connects TRBV24-1 to TRBJ2-1; tentatively, D is TRBD1 or TRBD2 (5 bases each). There are 12 residues in the CDR3. V was pared by 2 bases and J by 15 bases, with 13 bases between. The germline CDR1 and CDR2 sequences are KGHDR and SFDVKD. CDR3 sequence reads: CATSDSGRRVFF. The CDR3 DNA reads TGTGCCACCAGTGATTCGGGACGGAGAGTGTTCTTC.

This chain uses TRBV12-3 or TRBV12-4 with TRBJ2-7, with D unresolved. This CDR3 region has 14 residues. Between the trimmed V and J ends, which lost 1 base and 2 bases, there was a span of 9 bases. The CDR3 region is CASSLVGPTYEQYF. For the CDR3, the DNA is TGTGCCAGCAGTTTAGTAGGACCTACCTACGAGCAGTACTTC.

V usage is TRBV28 and J usage is TRBJ2-5; D is perhaps TRBD1 or TRBD2 (5 bases each). Germline CDR1 reads MDHEN; CDR2 reads SYDVKM. Trimming left V 6 bases short and J 7 bases short, with 21 bases between. The CDR3 extends over 15 amino acids. The CDR3 protein is CASRLTGAHSGTQYF. CDR3 nucleotides: TGTGCCAGCAGACTAACCGGGGCTCACTCGGGGACCCAGTACTTC. Combining the CDR3 with reference TRBV28 and TRBJ2-5 gives the whole variable domain DVKVTQSSRYLVKRTGEKVFLECVQDMDHENMFWYRQDPGLGLRLIYFSYDVKMKEKGDIPEGYSVSREKKERFSLILESASTNQTSMYLCASRLTGAHSGTQYFGPGTRLLVL.

This clonotype was counted only a few times. This may arise from a read error, as a much more abundant clone is one base away. This rearrangement joins TRBV7-3 to TRBJ2-6; D may correspond to TRBD1 or TRBD2 (5 bases each). The CDR3 has 16 residues. Per the germline V gene, CDR1 is SGHTA and CDR2 is FQGTGA. The CDR3 DNA reads as TGTGCCAGCAGCTTAACGGGGGAAACCGGGGCCCACGTCCTGACTTTC. Residues: CASSLTGETGAHVLTF.

J is TRBJ2-6 and V is TRBV5-1, with 8 bases that match TRBD1. The CDR3 totals 18 residues. Trimming cost V 0 bases and J 0 bases; bases outside gene matches: 5. Germline values: CDR1 SGHRS, CDR2 YFSETQ. For the CDR3, the DNA is TGCGCCAGCAGCTTGGGAGGGACAGGCTCCTCTGGGGCCAACGTCCTGACTTTC. It translates to CASSLGGTGSSGANVLTF.

This chain joins TRBV4-3 and TRBJ2-7; tentatively, D is TRBD2 (5 bases). This CDR3 region has 14 residues. The V gene lost 0 bases and the J gene lost 5 bases, with 11 bases spanning the gap. CDR1 and CDR2 (germline): LGHNA, YSLEER. CDR3 DNA: TGCGCCAGCAGCCAAGATCAGCGGTACGACGAGCAGTACTTC. Amino acids: CASSQDQRYDEQYF.

In regard to this clonotype: This may be a read error: a much more frequent sequence differs by one nucleotide. V gene TRBV29-1 combines with J gene TRBJ2-5; TRBD2 aligns across 9 bases. Germline V gene lookup returns CDR1 SQVTM and CDR2 ANQGSEA. The CDR3 runs 15 residues. CDR3 sequence (DNA): TGCAGCGTTCCGCTAGCGGGACCGCTAGTAGAGACCCCGTACTTC. Its translation: CSVPLAGPLVETPYF. The variable domain in full, with the rest retrieved from reference TRBV29-1 and TRBJ2-5, is SAVISQKPSRDICQRGTSLTIQCQVDSQVTMMFWYRQQPGQSLTLIATANQGSEATYESGFVIDKFPISRPNLTFSTLTVSNMSPEDSSIYLCSVPLAGPLVETPYFGPGTRLLVL.

A note on this clonotype: Germline and junction disagree at one end, which may indicate a read error. The genes are TRBV20-1 and TRBJ2-5, with a weak D call TRBD2 (6 bases). Germline V gives CDR1 DFQATT, CDR2 SNEGSKA (reference sequence). CDR3 length: 13 amino acids. CDR3 region: CSAGDLARETQYF. The CDR3 DNA is TGCAGTGCTGGAGACCTAGCGAGAGAGACCCAGTACTTC.

This clonotype was seen more than once but under ten times. V gene TRBV5-6 combines with J gene TRBJ2-3, with 8 bases lining up with TRBD2. CDR1 is SGHDT, CDR2 YYEEEE, per germline. The junction had 7 bases not matched to a gene; V was cut back by 1 base and J by 6 bases. This CDR3 region has 15 residues. CDR3: CASSLNAGGGDTQYF. The CDR3 nucleotides are TGTGCCAGCAGCTTGAATGCGGGAGGAGGGGATACGCAGTATTTT. Complete variable domain (other parts from reference TRBV5-6 and TRBJ2-3): DAGVTQSPTHLIKTRGQQVTLRCSPKSGHDTVSWYQQALGQGPQFIFQYYEEEERQRGNFPDRFSGHQFPNYSSELNVNALLLGDSALYLCASSLNAGGGDTQYFGPGTRLTVL.

V and J are TRBV4-1 and TRBJ1-4; TRBD1 is a possible D gene (5 bases). CDR3 length: 15 amino acids. The germline V gene encodes CDR1 MGHRA and CDR2 YSYEKL. Deletions cut 0 bases from V and 8 bases from J, with 13 bases between. The CDR3 DNA sequence: TGCGCCAGCAGCCAAGATTTTGGGGCAGGAGAAAAACTGTTTTTT. It codes for CASSQDFGAGEKLFF.

This chain links TRBV6-1 with TRBJ2-3; no clear D gene. Trimming left V 6 bases short and J 9 bases short, with 13 bases between. Germline V gene sequence: CDR1 MNHNS, CDR2 SASEGT. The CDR3 consists of 12 residues. The CDR3 spells CASSPFPSTQYF. The CDR3 nucleotides are TGTGCCAGCAGCCCCTTCCCTTCAACGCAGTATTTT.

On this clonotype: The missing conserved phenylalanine or tryptophan at the end of this CDR3 makes a read error likely. This chain joins TRBV12-3 or TRBV12-4 and TRBJ2-3; D unresolved. This CDR3 has 16 amino acids. The CDR3 sequence is CASSSWTGVRSDMQYS. The CDR3 bases are TGTGCCAGCAGTTCCTGGACCGGAGTGAGGTCAGATATGCAGTATTCT.